Given below is one T cell receptor (beta chain) in context. The data were obtained in a study of PD-L1 blockade in urothelial cancer. Study-level background: Blood samples had a median of approximately 140,000 T cells, 75,000 or so unique TCRs, and clonality 0.07 to 0.08.

Sequencing was performed with immunoSEQ multiplex PCR; in TCRdb, only in-frame clones are kept and a portion is missing. Of about 79,000 clones in the sample, 85% were seen once. The CDR3 contains 13 residues. The germline V and J ends were trimmed by 3 bases and 3 bases, with 6 bases remaining between them. Germline V lookup: CDR1 SNHLY, CDR2 FYNNEI. This sample's time point: pretreatment peripheral blood. The source material was PBMCs, sampled around atezolizumab (anti-PD-L1) treatment. The TCR originated in a man in his forties with urothelial cancer. This rearrangement joins TRBV2 to TRBJ1-5, with D uncertain. CDR3 nucleotide sequence: TGTGCCAGCAGTGAGGAGTTCAATCAGCCCCAGCATTTT. Translation: CASSEEFNQPQHF. Drawing the rest from reference TRBV2 and TRBJ1-5, the complete variable domain is EPEVTQTPSHQVTQMGQEVILRCVPISNHLYFYWYRQILGQKVEFLVSFYNNEISEKSEIFDDQFSVERPDGSNFTLKIRSTKLEDSAMYFCASSEEFNQPQHFGDGTRLSIL.